These 30 T cell receptor beta chains were sequenced from one sample in a study of shared clonotypes between healthy human individuals. The protocol was immunoSEQ multiplex PCR, while the TCRdb copy is restricted to in-frame clones and leaves out a portion. The table includes 400,000 or so clones, about 96% detected once. The sample was memory CD8+ T cells sorted from blood. The subset was: CD45RO+ cells pooled with CCR7-negative TemRA cells. The receptor set was obtained from a man under 40 in good health.

This chain connects TRBV18 to TRBJ2-2; TRBD1 aligns across 10 bases. The CDR3 spans 15 residues. Trimming at V came to 9 bases and at J to 4 bases, leaving 8 bases not matched to a gene. CDR1 and CDR2 from the germline V gene are KGHSH and LQKENI. In DNA, the CDR3 is TGTGCCAGTAGGACAGGGGGGCCGTCCACCGGGGAGCTGTTTTTT. Encoded protein: CASRTGGPSTGELFF.

The J gene is TRBJ1-2, the V gene TRBV6-6; a weak D match, TRBD1 (6 bases). This CDR3 has 15 residues. Germline V lookup: CDR1 MNHNY, CDR2 SVGAGI (reference sequence). V was pared by 8 bases and J by 4 bases, with 20 bases between. CDR3 coding DNA: TGTGCCAGCTGGGGGGCTATTTTTAGCCGCTATGGCTACACCTTC. Its translation: CASWGAIFSRYGYTF.

The genes are TRBV10-1 and TRBJ2-7; 8 nucleotides agree with TRBD1. V lost 7 bases, J lost 1 base, and 6 bases stayed unmatched. In germline, CDR1 is WNHNN, CDR2 SYGVQD (reference sequence). The length of the CDR3 is 14 residues. The CDR3 sequence: CASMPGQASYEQYF. CDR3 in DNA: TGCGCCAGCATGCCGGGACAGGCATCCTACGAGCAGTACTTC.

The chain links TRBV6-5 to TRBJ1-1; D might be TRBD1 (5 bases). Germline CDR1 and CDR2: MNHEY and SVGAGI. CDR3 length: 13 amino acids. Trimming removed 6 bases from V and 4 bases from J, with 12 bases in between. CDR3 protein: CASRLTQGTEAFF. The CDR3 DNA sequence: TGTGCCAGCAGACTTACTCAGGGCACTGAAGCTTTCTTT.

The CDR3 here is CASTADSPNQPQHF. For the CDR3, the DNA is TGTGCCAGCACCGCGGACAGTCCAAATCAGCCCCAGCATTTT. This chain links TRBV6-1 with TRBJ1-5, with D maybe TRBD1 (6 bases). Germline-derived CDR1 and CDR2 are MNHNS and SASEGT. CDR3 length: 14 residues. V lost 7 bases to trimming and J lost 4 bases, with 14 bases between them.

The chain employs TRBV7-2 and TRBJ2-7; 9 bases map to TRBD2. Trimming cost V 1 base and J 2 bases; bases outside gene matches: 3. The CDR3 has 15 residues. The germline V gene encodes CDR1 SGHTA and CDR2 FQGNSA. This CDR3 is CASSLGLAVTYEQYF. For the CDR3, the DNA is TGTGCCAGCAGCTTAGGACTAGCGGTAACCTACGAGCAGTACTTC.

The chain links TRBV28 to TRBJ2-3, with unresolved D. The germline gives CDR1 MDHEN, CDR2 SYDVKM. This CDR3 is 11 amino acids long. V lost 8 bases to trimming and J lost 6 bases, with 9 bases between them. The DNA of the CDR3 is TGTGCCAGCCTCACCCGGGATACGCAGTATTTT. Translation gives CASLTRDTQYF.

The rearrangement uses TRBV5-1 and TRBJ1-2; D unresolved. The germline gives CDR1 SGHRS, CDR2 YFSETQ. This CDR3 comprises 13 residues. V was trimmed by 2 bases and J by 5 bases, leaving 10 bases between them. The CDR3 nucleotides read TGCGCCAGCAGCTTCGGCAGCCTTTATGGCTACACCTTC. This translates into CASSFGSLYGYTF.

This clone was picked up one time. This chain connects TRBV30 to TRBJ2-1; 8 positions match TRBD2. The germline V gene encodes CDR1 GTSNPN and CDR2 SVGIG (reference sequence). Trimming at V came to 5 bases and at J to 5 bases, leaving 8 bases not matched to a gene. CDR3 length equals 14 residues. CDR3 residues: CAWSSGSNDNEQFF. In DNA, the CDR3 is TGTGCCTGGTCAAGCGGGAGTAACGACAATGAGCAGTTCTTC.

The V call is TRBV5-4, the J call TRBJ2-3; weak D call: TRBD2 (7 bases). Germline values: CDR1 SGHNT, CDR2 YYREEE (reference sequence). With 2 bases removed from V and 2 bases from J, the gap between germline ends came to 12 bases. The CDR3 sequence is 15 residues long. The CDR3 sequence: CASSLSAGATDTQYF. The CDR3 nucleotides read TGTGCCAGCAGCTTATCGGCGGGGGCCACAGATACGCAGTATTTT.

This clone was seen a single time. This sequence joins TRBV29-1 and TRBJ2-5, with 7 nucleotides matching TRBD2. The CDR3 length is 14 residues. Germline-derived CDR1 and CDR2 are SQVTM and ANQGSEA. The V and J ends lost 4 bases and 3 bases, in that order; junction bases with no gene match: 8. The CDR3 loop is CSVVGERGKETQYF. CDR3 in DNA: TGCAGCGTTGTTGGGGAGCGGGGTAAAGAGACCCAGTACTTC.

The J gene is TRBJ2-7, the V gene TRBV7-8, with 7 bases identical to TRBD2. Germline lookup yields CDR1 SGHVS and CDR2 FQNEAQ. V was pared by 1 base and J by 4 bases, with 4 bases of the junction left unmatched. The CDR3 sequence is 14 residues long. DNA of the CDR3: TGTGCCAGCAGCTTAGGGCTAGCGGTATACGAGCAGTACTTC. Protein sequence: CASSLGLAVYEQYF.

J is TRBJ2-2 and V is TRBV13, with a tentative D call TRBD2 (6 bases). Trimming stripped 1 base from V and 3 bases from J, with 15 bases between. The CDR3 is 17 residues long. The germline gives CDR1 PRHDT, CDR2 FYEKMQ (reference sequence). The CDR3 reads CASSLVTSGPDTGELFF. For the CDR3, the DNA is TGTGCCAGCAGCTTAGTGACCAGCGGGCCTGACACCGGGGAGCTGTTTTTT.

This chain uses TRBV28 with TRBJ2-2; 9 bases align to TRBD1. V dropped 6 bases and J dropped 0; count of bases not matched to a gene: 8. The CDR3 is made up of 17 amino acids. In germline, CDR1 is MDHEN, CDR2 SYDVKM. The CDR3 spells CASSRDRGFANTGELFF. Written as DNA, the CDR3 is TGTGCCAGCAGCCGCGACAGGGGGTTCGCGAACACCGGGGAGCTGTTTTTT. Drawing the rest from reference TRBV28 and TRBJ2-2, the complete variable domain is DVKVTQSSRYLVKRTGEKVFLECVQDMDHENMFWYRQDPGLGLRLIYFSYDVKMKEKGDIPEGYSVSREKKERFSLILESASTNQTSMYLCASSRDRGFANTGELFFGEGSRLTVL.

The V gene is TRBV19, the J gene TRBJ1-2; D unresolved. Germline V lookup: CDR1 LNHDA, CDR2 SQIVND (reference sequence). The CDR3 is made up of 12 amino acids. V was shortened by 9 bases and J by 3 bases, with 11 bases between the two germline ends. The CDR3 spells CASGPTDYGYTF. Written as DNA, the CDR3 is TGTGCCAGCGGACCTACTGACTATGGCTACACCTTC.

The rearrangement uses TRBV10-2 and TRBJ1-2; D is undetermined. The germline V gene encodes CDR1 WSHSY and CDR2 SAAADI. Between the trimmed V and J ends, which lost 4 bases and 2 bases, there was a span of 17 bases. The CDR3 length is 16 residues. CDR3 residues: CASSVSSRQPNYGYTF. The CDR3 region has the DNA TGCGCCAGCAGTGTTTCCAGCAGACAACCCAACTATGGCTACACCTTC.

The V call is TRBV19, the J call TRBJ2-1, with a tentative D call TRBD2 (6 bases). There are 14 residues in the CDR3. CDR1 is LNHDA and CDR2 is SQIVND in the germline V gene (reference sequence). Trimming cost V 6 bases and J 4 bases, with 13 bases left between them. The CDR3 sequence is CASSNNGGYNEQFF. The CDR3 coding sequence is TGTGCCAGTAGCAATAATGGGGGGTACAATGAGCAGTTCTTC.

As regards this clone: Other DNA sequences within the sample encode an identical CDR3. This sequence joins TRBV19 and TRBJ1-1; D call uncertain. The V end was cut by 1 base, the J end by 1 base, with 4 bases between. This CDR3 is built from 13 residues. Germline loops: CDR1 LNHDA, CDR2 SQIVND (reference sequence). In nucleotides, the CDR3 is TGTGCCAGTAGTATAGCACAGAACACTGAAGCTTTCTTT. Translation: CASSIAQNTEAFF.

Turning to this clone: Other DNA sequences of this sample code for an identical CDR3. V usage is TRBV9 and J usage is TRBJ2-3, with D unclear. Germline V gene sequence: CDR1 SGDLS, CDR2 YYNGEE. V gave up 3 bases and J gave up 1 base, with 9 bases separating them. The CDR3 loop spans 14 amino acids. CDR3 sequence: CASSAGQGTDTQYF. In DNA form, the CDR3 reads TGTGCCAGCAGCGCTGGTCAAGGCACAGATACGCAGTATTTT.

The rearrangement uses TRBV15 and TRBJ2-7; D is perhaps TRBD1 (6 bases). This CDR3 contains 14 residues. The germline V and J ends were trimmed by 3 bases and 6 bases, with 15 bases remaining between them. Germline assignment: CDR1 LNHNV and CDR2 YYDKDF (reference sequence). DNA for the CDR3: TGTGCCACCAGCAGGCCCTGGGACAACTCCGAGCAGTACTTC. It codes for CATSRPWDNSEQYF.

This rearrangement joins TRBV5-1 to TRBJ1-1; 8 bases are a match to TRBD1. The ends lost 2 bases at V and 4 bases at J; junction bases unmatched: 7. Germline V lookup: CDR1 SGHRS, CDR2 YFSETQ. This CDR3 is 15 amino acids long. CDR3 DNA: TGCGCCAGCAGCTTAGGGGGCCAGGGGGCCACTGAAGCTTTCTTT. Translated, it gives CASSLGGQGATEAFF.

V is TRBV25-1 and J is TRBJ2-1; the match to TRBD1 covers 8 bases. V dropped 10 bases and J dropped 5; count of bases not matched to a gene: 13. This CDR3 is built from 15 residues. Germline loops: CDR1 MGHDK, CDR2 SYGVNS. CDR3 loop: CAIVRTGGHNNEQFF. In DNA, the CDR3 is TGTGCCATCGTTCGTACAGGGGGACACAACAATGAGCAGTTCTTC.

This chain links TRBV28 with TRBJ2-2; 8 positions match TRBD1. CDR1 MDHEN and CDR2 SYDVKM come from the germline V gene. The junction had 7 bases not matched to a gene; V was cut back by 3 bases and J by 4 bases. The CDR3 loop spans 16 amino acids. CDR3 DNA sequence: TGTGCCAGCAGTTTTATTCCAGGGGGCGGCACCGGGGAGCTGTTTTTT. It encodes CASSFIPGGGTGELFF.

The CDR3 DNA is TGTGCCGCAGGGTACGAGCAGTACTTC. This translates into CAAGYEQYF. The chain links TRBV28 to TRBJ2-7, with D tentatively TRBD1 (5 bases). Germline V gene sequence: CDR1 MDHEN, CDR2 SYDVKM. CDR3 length: 9 residues. V lost 11 bases, J lost 4 bases, and 6 bases lay in between.

V usage is TRBV29-1 and J usage is TRBJ1-2, with 9 bases matching TRBD1. With V trimmed by 5 bases and J by 1 base, 2 bases remained unmatched. The CDR3 runs to 13 residues. CDR1 is SQVTM, CDR2 ANQGSEA, per germline. CDR3 coding DNA: TGCAGCGTTCGGGACAGGGATAACTATGGCTACACCTTC. Its protein is CSVRDRDNYGYTF.

This sequence joins TRBV20-1 and TRBJ1-1; D is undetermined. CDR3 length: 11 residues. Germline loops: CDR1 DFQATT, CDR2 SNEGSKA (reference sequence). V was cut by 6 bases and J by 1 base, with 6 bases left in between. For the CDR3, the DNA is TGCAGTGCAGGGTCGAACACTGAAGCTTTCTTT. This codes for CSAGSNTEAFF.

This CDR3 reads CASSEWGSGRRDNEQFF. CDR3 in DNA: TGTGCCAGCAGTGAATGGGGGAGCGGGAGACGGGACAATGAGCAGTTCTTC. V is TRBV25-1 and J is TRBJ2-1, with TRBD2 identical over 8 bases. V shed 1 base, J shed 5 bases, and the junction held 10 bases outside the gene matches. Germline loops: CDR1 MGHDK, CDR2 SYGVNS. This CDR3 is built from 17 residues.

This clone showed up just a few times. The gene calls are TRBV21-1 and TRBJ1-5. TRBV21-1 is flagged as a pseudogene. The CDR3 has 10 residues. This CDR3 reads CASSNQPQHF. As DNA, the CDR3 is TGTGCCAGCAGCAATCAGCCCCAGCATTTT.

The chain combines TRBV11-3 with TRBJ2-1, with TRBD1 as a possible D gene (6 bases). The V end lost 2 bases, the J end lost 10 bases, and 9 bases lay between the germline ends. The CDR3 is made up of 12 amino acids. The V gene's germline CDR1 is SGHNT and CDR2 YENEEA. The CDR3 reads CASSLPQGEQFF. In DNA, the CDR3 is TGTGCCAGCAGCTTACCCCAGGGGGAGCAGTTCTTC.

The chain links TRBV28 to TRBJ1-3; D gene ambiguous. The CDR3 consists of 14 residues. The germline gives CDR1 MDHEN, CDR2 SYDVKM. V was clipped by 9 bases and J by 1 base, with 13 bases between them. This CDR3 is CASALHESGNTIYF. In DNA form, the CDR3 reads TGTGCCAGTGCCCTACACGAATCTGGAAACACCATATATTTT.